This TCR beta chain was recovered during a study of T-cell reconstitution after alpha-beta-depleted transplantation in children. The length of the CDR3 is 13 residues. The germline V gene encodes CDR1 ENHRY and CDR2 SYGVKD. Trimming removed 4 bases at V and 7 bases at J, with 10 bases between. This clonotype has a handful of counts. No antigen is known for it. Study results and limitations: There were reportedly several hundred expanded graft clones from which alpha-beta T cells came about two months after transplant.

Preparation of the TCRbeta library was carried out with unique molecular identifiers. Each CDR3 protein gets one entry after TCRdb re-called the PCR reads with MiXCR. The repertoire holds hundreds of thousands of distinct CDR3 sequences, with about 16% as singletons. The chain recombines TRBV10-3 with TRBJ2-2; tentatively, D is TRBD1 or TRBD2 (5 bases each). Sequencing used PBMCs, mostly from graft donor cells, obtained 360 days after TCRalphabeta/CD19-depleted stem cell transplant. The origin of this receptor is a boy under two years old who had a stem cell transplant for Wiskott-Aldrich syndrome, so the T cells may come from the graft donor. CDR3 loop: CAISGGPGGELFF. CDR3 coding DNA: TGTGCCATCAGTGGGGGACCCGGCGGGGAGCTGTTTTTT.